This record concerns one TCR beta chain sequence. Its antigen is unidentified. This sample is part of a study of T cell responses to AZD1222 COVID-19 vaccine. Findings and limits, study-wide: Clonal diversity may have been underestimated in mostly white British donors. At 160-218 and 743-854, vaccine-associated CD4 TCRs were dominant, and they spanned spike. Rises in breadth and depth of Spike-specific TCRs came after two AZD1222 doses.

V dropped 8 bases and J dropped 1 base, with 15 bases sitting between them. The CDR3 consists of 15 residues. Germline assignment: CDR1 MDHEN and CDR2 SYDVKM. Some clones are missing from TCRdb's copy, which holds only in-frame ones; the method was immunoSEQ multiplex PCR. The profile shows 150,000 to 200,000 clones, about 90% of them singletons. This receptor was obtained from an adult who received the AZD1222 COVID-19 vaccine. This chain joins TRBV28 and TRBJ1-5, with D possibly TRBD1 on 6 matching bases. The sequencing used peripheral blood, collected 28 days after the second AZD1222 dose. The CDR3 sequence is CASLEEGGSNQPQHF. DNA of the CDR3: TGTGCCAGCCTCGAGGAGGGGGGGAGCAATCAGCCCCAGCATTTT.